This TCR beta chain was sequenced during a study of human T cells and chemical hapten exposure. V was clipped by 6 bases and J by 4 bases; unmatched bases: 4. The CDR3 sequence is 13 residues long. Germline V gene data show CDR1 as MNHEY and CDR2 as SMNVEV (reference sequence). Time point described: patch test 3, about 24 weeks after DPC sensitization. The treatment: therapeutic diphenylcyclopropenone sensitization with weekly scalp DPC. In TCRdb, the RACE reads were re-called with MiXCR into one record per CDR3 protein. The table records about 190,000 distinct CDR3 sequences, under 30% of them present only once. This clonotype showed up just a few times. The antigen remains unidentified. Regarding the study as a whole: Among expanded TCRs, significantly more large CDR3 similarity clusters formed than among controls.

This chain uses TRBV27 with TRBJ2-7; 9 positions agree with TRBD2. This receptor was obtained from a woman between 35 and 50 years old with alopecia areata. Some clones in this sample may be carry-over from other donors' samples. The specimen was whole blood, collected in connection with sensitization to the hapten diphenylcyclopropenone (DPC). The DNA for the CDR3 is TGTGCCAGCAGATCTGGACTAGCGTACGAGCAGTACTTC. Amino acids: CASRSGLAYEQYF.